This T cell receptor (beta chain) was captured by sequencing in a study of blood T cell repertoires in COVID-19. Overall study: The samples span acute and convalescent COVID-19 from the United States, Italy and Spain.

The length of the CDR3 is 15 residues. The ends lost 6 bases at V and 5 bases at J; junction bases unmatched: 12. Germline CDR1 is SGHDT and CDR2 is YYEEEE. Authors' processing steps: It was from reference gene primer amplification that nucleated cell counts were estimated. The repertoire was sequenced with immunoSEQ multiplex PCR; TCRdb's copy has only in-frame clones and lacks some. The D gene and trimming were derived from the DNA, and the V and J assignments and clone size from that table. Of approximately 85,000 clones listed, roughly nine tenths were seen once; the top ten hold approximately 2.4%.

The J gene is TRBJ2-7, the V gene TRBV5-6, with 9 bases identical to TRBD2. Sequences were obtained from peripheral blood. The sequence was collected from a man aged 45-65 years with acute or convalescent COVID-19. The CDR3 DNA sequence: TGTGCCAGCAACAGGGAGGGACTAGCACTACACGAGCAGTACGTC. Amino acid sequence: CASNREGLALHEQYV.